These T cell receptor beta chains were read from a single sample in a study of T cells in Graves' hyperthyroidism and ophthalmopathy. TCRdb reanalysed the multiplex PCR reads using MiXCR and keeps one entry per CDR3 protein. Of about 400,000 distinct CDR3 sequences listed, approximately 14% are singletons. Sequenced material: blood. The origin of the receptors is a woman in her late teens or twenties with Graves' hyperthyroidism. CDR3s leave out the opening cysteine and the closing phenylalanine or tryptophan.

j_call v_call cdr3_length cdr3_aa
TRBJ1-1 TRBV29-1 10 SSGGGNTEAF
TRBJ2-3 TRBV5-5 16 ASSPGASASFSTDAQY
TRBJ2-1 TRBV11-2 9 ASSSNNEQF
TRBJ1-2 TRBV7-2 12 ASSLAGAPYGYT
TRBJ1-4 TRBV9 13 ASSVGIGDGEKLF
TRBJ1-1 TRBV28 12 ASSSGDRPTEAF
TRBJ1-1 TRBV7-8 13 ASSSGRGTQTEAF
TRBJ1-1 TRBV24-1 10 ATSPRDTEAF
TRBJ1-1 TRBV7-9 13 ASSSRTGTRAEAF
TRBJ1-4 TRBV28 13 ASSPREGGPAKLF
TRBJ1-1 TRBV27 10 ASSPQGAEAF
TRBJ2-3 TRBV20-1 14 SATPQLAGGADTQY
TRBJ2-1 TRBV7-2 15 ASSLSLALNSYNEQF
TRBJ2-1 TRBV6-1 12 ASSADSTYNEQF
TRBJ2-7 TRBV7-8 14 ASSLGSRDSPYEQY
TRBJ2-7 TRBV9 13 ASSRSSGRPYEQY
TRBJ2-2 TRBV4-3 12 ASSQDGVSGELF
TRBJ2-1 TRBV27 12 ASRRTISCNEQF
TRBJ1-6 TRBV18 13 ASSPRQEDNSPLH
TRBJ2-2 TRBV2 13 ASRVSSGYTGELF
TRBJ2-1 TRBV9 14 ASSGKRTSGDNEQF
TRBJ1-2 TRBV28 9 ASSSQTGYT
TRBJ2-1 TRBV7-9 12 ASSLRGLDNEQF
TRBJ2-1 TRBV27 12 ASSLLEGYNEQF
TRBJ2-5 TRBV27 14 ASSLSPTGIEETQY
TRBJ1-1 TRBV19 16 ASSPNWGFRGGGTEAF
TRBJ2-1 TRBV27 14 ASSPVAGSSYNEQF
TRBJ1-2 TRBV19 11 ASSPSDRGRHT
TRBJ2-2 TRBV29-1 13 SVLSAGAGTGELF
TRBJ1-5 TRBV10-3 12 AISVGSPNQPQH
TRBJ2-7 TRBV6-1 10 ASRALGDEQY
TRBJ2-7 TRBV13 15 ASSLYGQSLRVYRQY
TRBJ2-7 TRBV6-6 11 ASSYSKVSEQY